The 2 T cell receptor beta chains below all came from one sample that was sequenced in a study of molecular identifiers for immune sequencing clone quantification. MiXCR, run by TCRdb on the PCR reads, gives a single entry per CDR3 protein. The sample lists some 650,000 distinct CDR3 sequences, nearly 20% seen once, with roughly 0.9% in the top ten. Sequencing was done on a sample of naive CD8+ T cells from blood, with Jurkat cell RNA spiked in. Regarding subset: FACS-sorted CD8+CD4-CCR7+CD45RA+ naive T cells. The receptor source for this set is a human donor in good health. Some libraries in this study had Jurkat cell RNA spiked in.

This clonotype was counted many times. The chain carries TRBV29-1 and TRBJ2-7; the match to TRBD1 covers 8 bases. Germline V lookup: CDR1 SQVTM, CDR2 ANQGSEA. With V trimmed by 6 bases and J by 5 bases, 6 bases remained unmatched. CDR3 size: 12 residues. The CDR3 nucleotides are TGCAGCGTCCGATCAGGGGGCCACGAGCAGTACTTC. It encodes CSVRSGGHEQYF.

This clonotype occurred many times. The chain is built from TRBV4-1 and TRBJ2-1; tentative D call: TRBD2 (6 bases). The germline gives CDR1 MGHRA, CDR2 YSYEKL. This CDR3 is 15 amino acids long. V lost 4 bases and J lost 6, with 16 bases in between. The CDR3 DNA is TGCGCCAGCAGCCCGGGCGGGATTTCGGGCAATGAGCAGTTCTTC. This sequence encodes CASSPGGISGNEQFF.